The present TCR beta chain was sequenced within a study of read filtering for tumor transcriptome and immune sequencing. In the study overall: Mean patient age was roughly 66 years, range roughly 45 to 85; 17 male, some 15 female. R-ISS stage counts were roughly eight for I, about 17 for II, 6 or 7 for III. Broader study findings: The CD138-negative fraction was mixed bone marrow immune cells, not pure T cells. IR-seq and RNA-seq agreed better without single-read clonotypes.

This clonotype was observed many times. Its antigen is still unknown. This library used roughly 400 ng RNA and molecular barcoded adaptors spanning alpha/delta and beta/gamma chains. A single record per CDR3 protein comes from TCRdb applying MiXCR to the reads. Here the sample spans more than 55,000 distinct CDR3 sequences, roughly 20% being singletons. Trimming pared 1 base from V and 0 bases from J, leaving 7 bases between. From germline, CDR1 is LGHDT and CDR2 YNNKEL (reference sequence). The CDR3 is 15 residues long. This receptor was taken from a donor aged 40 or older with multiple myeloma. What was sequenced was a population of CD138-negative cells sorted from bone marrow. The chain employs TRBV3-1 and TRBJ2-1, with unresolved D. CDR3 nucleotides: TGTGCCAGCAGCCAAGGGCCGAGCTCCTACAATGAGCAGTTCTTC. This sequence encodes CASSQGPSSYNEQFF.